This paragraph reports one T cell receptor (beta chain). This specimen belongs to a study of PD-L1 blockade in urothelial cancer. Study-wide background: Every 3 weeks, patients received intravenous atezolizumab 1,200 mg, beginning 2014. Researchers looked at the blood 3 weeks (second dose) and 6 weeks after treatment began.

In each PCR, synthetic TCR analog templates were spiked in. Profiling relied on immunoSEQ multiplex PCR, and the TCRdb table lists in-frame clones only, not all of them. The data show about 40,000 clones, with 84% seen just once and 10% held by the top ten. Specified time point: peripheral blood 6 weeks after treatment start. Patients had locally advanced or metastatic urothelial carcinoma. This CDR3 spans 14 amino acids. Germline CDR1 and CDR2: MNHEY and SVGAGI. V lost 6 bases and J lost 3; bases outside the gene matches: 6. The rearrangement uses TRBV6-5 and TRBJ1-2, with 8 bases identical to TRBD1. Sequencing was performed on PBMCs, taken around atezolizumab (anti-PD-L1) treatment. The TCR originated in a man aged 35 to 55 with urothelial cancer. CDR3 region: CASSLGQGHYGYTF. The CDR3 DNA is TGTGCCAGCAGCCTCGGACAGGGTCACTATGGCTACACCTTC.